Each of the 30 T cell receptor beta chains below was sequenced from the same sample in a study of CD8+ T cells in alopecia areata. Stated treatment: oral pan-JAK inhibitor, 5-10 mg twice daily. RNA extraction and reverse transcription yielded cDNA as sequencing template. This table comes from immunoSEQ multiplex PCR, and its TCRdb copy is limited to in-frame clones, with some not included. The data hold about 74,000 clones, with roughly 28% observed a single time. The sample in question was CD8+ T cells sorted from blood, obtained at week 4, from a patient treated with tofacitinib. These receptors originate from a human donor with alopecia areata.

The chain has TRBV29-1 and TRBJ1-2; TRBD1 is a possible D gene (5 bases). V shed 5 bases and J shed 8 bases, with 15 bases lying between them. The V gene's germline CDR1 is SQVTM and CDR2 ANQGSEA. The CDR3 loop spans 12 amino acids. DNA for the CDR3: TGCAGCGTTCCTGACAGCCACGGGGGCTACACCTTC. Its translation is CSVPDSHGGYTF.

The chain recombines TRBV7-2 with TRBJ2-5; D ambiguous. From germline, CDR1 is SGHTA and CDR2 FQGNSA. This CDR3 is built from 13 residues. V dropped 5 bases and J dropped 3 bases, with 10 bases sitting between them. The CDR3 DNA reads as TGTGCCAGCAGCCCCCCGGTAGAAGAGACCCAGTACTTC. Its protein is CASSPPVEETQYF.

The CDR3 DNA follows: TGCAGCGTTGTAGGGGGGAGCACCGGGGAGCTGTTTTTT. Protein: CSVVGGSTGELFF. V usage is TRBV29-1 and J usage is TRBJ2-2; either TRBD1 or TRBD2 may supply D (6 bases each). V dropped 4 bases and J dropped 4 bases, with 10 bases sitting between them. Germline V gene sequence: CDR1 SQVTM, CDR2 ANQGSEA. The CDR3 has 13 residues.

V and J are TRBV7-9 and TRBJ2-7; the D gene is possibly TRBD1 (6 bases). Looked up from germline, CDR1 is SEHNR and CDR2 is FQNEAQ (reference sequence). The CDR3 sequence is 12 residues long. V was clipped by 10 bases and J by 4 bases, with 14 bases between them. The DNA of the CDR3 is TGTGCCATCCATGGCAGGGGATACGAGCAGTACTTC. As protein: CAIHGRGYEQYF.

V gene TRBV27 combines with J gene TRBJ2-7, with 12 bases that match TRBD2. Trimming cost V 5 bases and J 4 bases; bases outside gene matches: 3. This CDR3 spans 14 amino acids. Germline V gene lookup returns CDR1 MNHEY and CDR2 SMNVEV (reference sequence). In DNA form, the CDR3 reads TGTGCCAGCAGTCTGACTAGCGGGAGATACGAGCAGTACTTC. This codes for CASSLTSGRYEQYF.

Ten or more counts support this clone. The chain combines TRBV13 with TRBJ1-1; a weak D match, TRBD1 (5 bases). V dropped 0 bases and J dropped 0 bases, with 11 bases sitting between them. CDR3 size: 16 residues. Germline lookup yields CDR1 PRHDT and CDR2 FYEKMQ (reference sequence). The CDR3 bases are TGTGCCAGCAGCTTAGGCCTGGTGACAGTGAACACTGAAGCTTTCTTT. Translated: CASSLGLVTVNTEAFF.

This clone was found a few times. The chain couples TRBV29-1 to TRBJ1-2; D is possibly TRBD1 (6 bases). Germline V gene data show CDR1 as SQVTM and CDR2 as ANQGSEA. The ends were cut back, 4 bases at V and 6 bases at J, with 24 bases in the middle. The CDR3 covers 16 residues. This CDR3 reads CSVGRLIGQPLHGYTF. The CDR3 DNA reads TGCAGCGTTGGGAGACTAATTGGACAGCCCTTACATGGCTACACCTTC.

The chain is built from TRBV27 and TRBJ2-2; TRBD1 matches at 10 bases. This CDR3 is built from 11 residues. Unmatched junction bases numbered 3, after V lost 8 bases and J lost 12 bases. CDR1 and CDR2 (germline): MNHEY, SMNVEV (reference sequence). Here the CDR3 reads CASHDRGQLFF. The CDR3 bases are TGTGCCAGCCATGACAGGGGGCAGCTGTTTTTT.

A few counts support this clone. The CDR3 protein is CASSFGATGVDEQFF. The CDR3 nucleotides are TGTGCCAGCAGTTTCGGGGCGACAGGGGTTGATGAGCAGTTCTTC. This chain links TRBV28 with TRBJ2-1; 8 nucleotides align to TRBD1. Germline V CDR1 and CDR2: MDHEN, SYDVKM. With V trimmed by 3 bases and J by 8 bases, 9 bases remained unmatched. This CDR3 is 15 amino acids long.

This clone came up a few times. The chain employs TRBV9 and TRBJ2-3; the D gene is possibly TRBD1 (5 bases). The CDR3 covers 14 residues. The V gene's germline CDR1 is SGDLS and CDR2 YYNGEE. The V gene lost 6 bases and the J gene lost 5 bases, with 16 bases spanning the gap. The CDR3 DNA follows: TGTGCCAGCACCCCAGGGATCTCCGTAGATACGCAGTATTTT. Amino acid sequence: CASTPGISVDTQYF.

In this sample, this clone turned up many times. The chain links TRBV6-5 to TRBJ2-1; D assignment may be TRBD1 or TRBD2 (5 bases each). The length of the CDR3 is 13 residues. Germline CDR1 reads MNHEY; CDR2 reads SVGAGI. Between the trimmed V and J ends, which lost 0 bases and 9 bases, there was a span of 9 bases. In nucleotides, the CDR3 is TGTGCCAGCAGTTACTCGAGGGGCGGTGAGCAGTTCTTC. Translated, it gives CASSYSRGGEQFF.

V gene TRBV29-1 combines with J gene TRBJ1-5; D is uncertain. Germline V CDR1 and CDR2: SQVTM, ANQGSEA. CDR3 length: 13 residues. V was shortened by 0 bases and J by 4 bases, with 7 bases between the two germline ends. The CDR3 reads CSVEEGPNQPQHF. Here the CDR3 DNA reads TGCAGCGTTGAAGAAGGACCAAATCAGCCCCAGCATTTT.

This chain connects TRBV7-2 to TRBJ2-7; the D gene is possibly TRBD1 (6 bases). Germline V gene data show CDR1 as SGHTA and CDR2 as FQGNSA. The CDR3 runs to 13 residues. The V end lost 5 bases, the J end lost 4 bases, and 12 bases lay between the germline ends. This CDR3 is CASSHPGAYEQYF. CDR3 coding DNA: TGTGCCAGCAGCCACCCAGGGGCGTACGAGCAGTACTTC.

This clone appeared many times. The chain has TRBV7-2 and TRBJ2-1, with 10 bases lining up with TRBD2. The V gene end was trimmed by 5 bases and the J gene end by 4 bases; junction bases not matched to a gene: 2. Germline values: CDR1 SGHTA, CDR2 FQGNSA. The CDR3 totals 14 residues. The CDR3 region is CASSLSGRYNEQFF. In DNA, the CDR3 is TGTGCCAGCAGCCTTAGCGGGAGGTACAATGAGCAGTTCTTC.

The chain is built from TRBV29-1 and TRBJ2-7, with 7 bases identical to TRBD2. After removal of 4 bases from V and 2 bases from J, the junction contained 8 bases not matched to a gene. The length of the CDR3 is 14 residues. Germline V lookup: CDR1 SQVTM, CDR2 ANQGSEA. This chain's CDR3 is CSVAFGGIPYEQYF. CDR3 coding DNA: TGCAGCGTTGCATTCGGGGGGATCCCCTACGAGCAGTACTTC.

This clone was observed a handful of times. V and J are TRBV29-1 and TRBJ2-7; the match to TRBD2 covers 7 bases. From germline, CDR1 is SQVTM and CDR2 ANQGSEA. V lost 4 bases and J lost 2; bases outside the gene matches: 5. This CDR3 has 13 residues. The CDR3 here is CSVVWGGPYEQYF. The CDR3 DNA is TGCAGCGTTGTATGGGGAGGGCCCTACGAGCAGTACTTC.

V gene TRBV27 combines with J gene TRBJ2-6, with D possibly being TRBD1 (5 bases). Germline V gene sequence: CDR1 MNHEY, CDR2 SMNVEV (reference sequence). This CDR3 is built from 11 residues. The CDR3 nucleotides are TGTGCTACAGGTGGGGCCAACGTCCTGACTTTC. Protein product: CATGGANVLTF.

This clone was observed a few times. The chain couples TRBV29-1 to TRBJ2-7; TRBD2 matches at 9 bases. Germline assignment: CDR1 SQVTM and CDR2 ANQGSEA. This CDR3 contains 14 residues. Losses at the gene ends were 6 bases for V and 4 bases for J; bases not matched to a gene: 10. For the CDR3, the DNA is TGCAGCGTGGCCCGGACTAGCGCAAGATACGAGCAGTACTTC. This sequence encodes CSVARTSARYEQYF.

The V and J genes are TRBV29-1 and TRBJ2-5, with D hard to call. Between the trimmed V and J ends, which lost 5 bases and 4 bases, there was a span of 8 bases. This CDR3 is built from 11 residues. Germline assignment: CDR1 SQVTM and CDR2 ANQGSEA. The DNA for the CDR3 is TGCAGCGTTCCCTTCGCAGAGACCCAGTACTTC. This sequence encodes CSVPFAETQYF.

CDR3 coding DNA: TGTGCCAGCGGGCCTGGAAACTACGAGCAGTACTTC. Translation gives CASGPGNYEQYF. The chain is built from TRBV7-9 and TRBJ2-7; no clear D gene. The CDR3 extends over 12 amino acids. V lost 8 bases, J lost 3 bases, and 11 bases lay in between. Germline V lookup: CDR1 SEHNR, CDR2 FQNEAQ (reference sequence).

The rearrangement links TRBV29-1 to TRBJ2-1, with 15 bases matching TRBD2. Germline values: CDR1 SQVTM, CDR2 ANQGSEA. The V gene end was trimmed by 1 base and the J gene end by 8 bases; junction bases not matched to a gene: 9. The CDR3 is 17 residues long. The CDR3 region has the DNA TGCAGCGTTGAAGGGACTAGCGGGAGGGAACTTGGGGATGAGCAGTTCTTC. Translating it yields CSVEGTSGRELGDEQFF.

The CDR3 reads CASSHVPGREDGYTF. CDR3 nucleotide sequence: TGCGCCAGCAGTCACGTCCCGGGACGGGAAGATGGCTACACCTTC. The chain carries TRBV23-1 and TRBJ1-2; D perhaps matches TRBD1 (5 bases). TRBV23-1 carries the ORF label, with uncertain function. CDR3 length: 15 amino acids. V was trimmed by 3 bases and J by 6 bases, leaving 17 bases between them.

This clone was seen more than once but under ten times. V and J are TRBV29-1 and TRBJ2-7, with a possible D match to TRBD1 (6 bases). The CDR3 has 13 amino acids. Trimming shortened V by 7 bases and J by 5 bases, and 18 bases separated the two germline ends. Looked up from germline, CDR1 is SQVTM and CDR2 is ANQGSEA. Written as DNA, the CDR3 is TGCAGCGGTGTGGGCAGGGGTGACAACGAGCAGTACTTC. Protein product: CSGVGRGDNEQYF.

In its sample, this clone was seen a few times. The chain employs TRBV9 and TRBJ1-2; TRBD1 aligns across 9 bases. The CDR3 runs 15 residues. V lost 0 bases, J lost 4 bases, and 4 bases stayed unmatched. Germline V gene sequence: CDR1 SGDLS, CDR2 YYNGEE. CDR3 protein: CASSVGGTGTYGYTF. CDR3 nucleotides: TGTGCCAGCAGCGTAGGAGGGACAGGGACCTATGGCTACACCTTC.

This chain connects TRBV7-2 to TRBJ2-7; D call uncertain. This CDR3 is 13 amino acids long. Germline CDR1 reads SGHTA; CDR2 reads FQGNSA. Trimming left V 3 bases short and J 7 bases short, with 13 bases between. The CDR3 DNA reads TGTGCCAGCAGCTTGGACCGGGTGGTAGAGCAGTACTTC. Translation: CASSLDRVVEQYF.

V usage is TRBV9 and J usage is TRBJ2-7, with TRBD2 matching 8 bases. The germline V gene has CDR1 SGDLS and CDR2 YYNGEE. After removal of 0 bases from V and 0 bases from J, the junction contained 8 bases not matched to a gene. The CDR3 sequence is 17 residues long. DNA of the CDR3: TGTGCCAGCAGCGTAGCGGTGGTAGCGGGACCCTCCTACGAGCAGTACTTC. Protein sequence: CASSVAVVAGPSYEQYF.

The rearrangement uses TRBV29-1 and TRBJ1-2; D possibly corresponds to TRBD1 (6 bases). Trimming pared 3 bases from V and 2 bases from J, leaving 13 bases between. The germline gives CDR1 SQVTM, CDR2 ANQGSEA. CDR3 length: 14 residues. The CDR3: CSVEPRDTNYGYTF. Written as DNA, the CDR3 is TGCAGCGTTGAGCCCCGGGACACCAACTATGGCTACACCTTC.

The J gene is TRBJ2-7, the V gene TRBV7-9; TRBD1 agrees at 10 bases. This CDR3 contains 16 residues. J was trimmed by 2 bases and V by 4 bases; bases with no gene match: 8. The germline gives CDR1 SEHNR, CDR2 FQNEAQ (reference sequence). This CDR3 is CASSSMDRGGTYEQYF. The CDR3 DNA reads TGTGCCAGCAGCTCGATGGACAGGGGGGGAACCTACGAGCAGTACTTC.

This clone was counted once. V is TRBV4-1 and J is TRBJ2-7; D not certain. Germline V gene data show CDR1 as MGHRA and CDR2 as YSYEKL. V was pared by 2 bases and J by 6 bases, with 14 bases between. CDR3 length: 14 residues. CDR3 DNA sequence: TGCGCCAGCAGCCAAAGCTCGAAACTTTTCGAGCAGTACTTC. Its translation: CASSQSSKLFEQYF.

This clone was seen a handful of times. The chain recombines TRBV7-9 with TRBJ2-7; possibly TRBD2 for D (6 bases). The germline V and J ends were trimmed by 4 bases and 3 bases, with 22 bases remaining between them. The CDR3 spans 17 residues. Germline-derived CDR1 and CDR2 are SEHNR and FQNEAQ (reference sequence). The CDR3 spells CASSSSSLGTGVYEQYF. The CDR3 DNA reads TGTGCCAGCAGCTCCAGCAGTTTGGGGACGGGGGTCTACGAGCAGTACTTC.